This T cell receptor (beta chain) emerged from a study of T cell repertoires in cytomegalovirus infection. Study at large: CMV infection together with matching HLA type was indicated by public TCR beta signatures. General study points: Totalled public TCR beta family frequency picked out people who carried CMV plus the relevant HLA. The ex vivo response was dominated by HLA-C-restricted CMV-specific TCR beta clonotypes.

This CDR3 is 13 amino acids long. Trimming left V 4 bases short and J 6 bases short, with 9 bases between. Germline values: CDR1 SGHTA, CDR2 FQGTGA. This clonotype has more than one count but fewer than ten. What it binds is not known. One entry per CDR3 protein results from TCRdb running MiXCR on the reads. The sample lists around 530,000 distinct CDR3 sequences, about 30% occurring once. The V call is TRBV7-3, the J call TRBJ2-2; unclear D gene. Sequencing input: PBMCs. The receptor's source is a human donor in good health (CMV status not recorded). Some clones in this sample may be carry-over from other donors' samples. The CDR3 protein is CASSSNGAGELFF. As DNA, the CDR3 is TGTGCCAGCAGCTCGAATGGGGCCGGGGAGCTGTTTTTT.